These 15 T cell receptor beta chains were sequenced from one sample in a study of regulatory T cells in long-lasting Graves disease. To make TCR beta libraries, researchers used iRepertoire HTBI primers and Arm-PCR of CDR3 regions. TCRdb independently ran MiXCR on the multiplex PCR reads; one entry per CDR3 protein. The data contain about 660,000 distinct CDR3 sequences, around 32% of them singletons. The time point was: persistent/refractory GD, antithyroid drugs over 5 years with positive TRAb. Generation of the TCR library employed RNA extracted from PBMCs. The source material was peripheral blood mononuclear cells (PBMCs), sampled when the disease was refractory, from a patient treated with antithyroid drugs. These receptors all stem from a female donor with Graves disease.

The chain couples TRBV6-2 or TRBV6-3 to TRBJ1-2; the D is unclear. There are 11 residues in the CDR3. Germline values: CDR1 MNHEY, CDR2 SVGEGT. The ends were cut back, 7 bases at V and 4 bases at J, with 7 bases in the middle. This CDR3 reads CASTLTYGYTF. CDR3 DNA: TGTGCCAGCACCCTGACCTATGGCTACACCTTC.

J is TRBJ1-6 and V is TRBV5-1; 7 bases fit TRBD1. CDR3 size: 15 residues. Germline V gene sequence: CDR1 SGHRS, CDR2 YFSETQ. With 1 base clipped from V and 9 bases from J, the junction kept 7 bases outside the gene matches. The CDR3 DNA is TGCGCCAGCAGCTTGTACAGGGGTTCAGGTTCACCCCTCCACTTT. Protein product: CASSLYRGSGSPLHF.

This clonotype was observed a handful of times. J is TRBJ1-1 and V is TRBV29-1; 7 bases align to TRBD1. The V gene's germline CDR1 is SQVTM and CDR2 ANQGSEA. The CDR3 is made up of 14 amino acids. Unmatched junction bases numbered 9, after V lost 4 bases and J lost 4 bases. CDR3 in DNA: TGCAGCGTTGGGGCAGGGGGTCGAGGCACTGAAGCTTTCTTT. Protein product: CSVGAGGRGTEAFF.

There are a few counts of this clonotype. This chain uses TRBV6-1 with TRBJ1-5; maybe TRBD1 (5 bases). The germline CDR1 and CDR2 sequences are MNHNS and SASEGT. V lost 8 bases and J lost 2, with 13 bases in between. The CDR3 is 14 amino acids. CDR3 residues: CASLKLGGNQPQHF. CDR3 nucleotides: TGTGCCAGCTTAAAATTAGGGGGCAATCAGCCCCAGCATTTT.

This clonotype turned up a few times. The V call is TRBV2, the J call TRBJ1-5, with no clear D. Trimming removed 2 bases at V and 4 bases at J, with 18 bases between. This CDR3 has 17 amino acids. Per germline, CDR1 SNHLY and CDR2 FYNNEI. The DNA of the CDR3 is TGTGCCAGCAGTGAAAGCGTCGGATGGGGAGGGAATCAGCCCCAGCATTTT. Protein product: CASSESVGWGGNQPQHF.

Note on this clonotype: One end of the junction fails to match germline, which may point to a read error. The chain is built from TRBV19 and TRBJ1-6; 11 bases agree with TRBD1. The CDR3 contains 15 residues. Germline V lookup: CDR1 LNHDA, CDR2 SQIVND (reference sequence). This CDR3 is CASSIGQGANTPLHF. CDR3 in DNA: TGTGCCAGTAGTATCGGACAGGGGGCTAATACACCCCTCCACTTT.

This clonotype was seen at least ten times. V and J are TRBV15 and TRBJ2-7; 7 nucleotides align to TRBD1. CDR1 and CDR2 (germline): LNHNV, YYDKDF (reference sequence). The length of the CDR3 is 14 residues. J was trimmed by 2 bases and V by 3 bases; bases with no gene match: 4. The chain's CDR3 is CATSRLQGTYEQYF. CDR3 DNA: TGTGCCACCAGCAGGTTACAGGGGACCTACGAGCAGTACTTC.

The CDR3: CASSGRTSGRTYEQYF. The CDR3 nucleotides read TGTGCCAGCAGCGGCCGGACTAGCGGGAGGACCTACGAGCAGTACTTC. This chain connects TRBV11-1 to TRBJ2-7, with 14 bases aligning to TRBD2. Losses at the gene ends were 5 bases for V and 2 bases for J; bases not matched to a gene: 5. CDR1 and CDR2 (germline): SGHAT, FQDESV (reference sequence). This CDR3 has 16 residues.

The chain is built from TRBV5-1 and TRBJ1-5; D gene ambiguous. The CDR3 loop spans 16 amino acids. Germline V gene lookup returns CDR1 SGHRS and CDR2 YFSETQ. V dropped 0 bases and J dropped 4 bases, with 14 bases sitting between them. CDR3 residues: CASSLGGNRGNQPQHF. The CDR3 nucleotides read TGCGCCAGCAGCTTGGGAGGCAATCGGGGAAATCAGCCCCAGCATTTT. Using reference TRBV5-1 and TRBJ1-5 for the parts outside the CDR3, the full variable domain is KAGVTQTPRYLIKTRGQQVTLSCSPISGHRSVSWYQQTPGQGLQFLFEYFSETQRNKGNFPGRFSGRQFSNSRSEMNVSTLELGDSALYLCASSLGGNRGNQPQHFGDGTRLSIL.

The chain combines TRBV6-1 with TRBJ1-2; D is unclear. The CDR3 extends over 14 amino acids. The ends were cut back, 6 bases at V and 8 bases at J, with 19 bases in the middle. Germline V lookup: CDR1 MNHNS, CDR2 SASEGT. The CDR3 region is CASRPNRLDGGYTF. The CDR3 nucleotides are TGTGCCAGCAGGCCCAATCGTCTGGACGGGGGCTACACCTTC.

V is TRBV30 and J is TRBJ1-1; D remains unclear. The length of the CDR3 is 12 residues. V was shortened by 3 bases and J by 1 base, with 6 bases between the two germline ends. Germline V gives CDR1 GTSNPN, CDR2 SVGIG (reference sequence). The CDR3 region has the DNA TGTGCCTGGAGGTACACGAACACTGAAGCTTTCTTT. This codes for CAWRYTNTEAFF.

This chain connects TRBV5-4 to TRBJ1-2, with TRBD1 as a possible D gene (5 bases). The germline V gene has CDR1 SGHNT and CDR2 YYREEE (reference sequence). The CDR3 loop spans 14 amino acids. Trimming shortened V by 1 base and J by 5 bases, and 12 bases separated the two germline ends. The CDR3 DNA is TGTGCCAGCAGCTTGCAGCAGGGTGGTTATGGCTACACCTTC. Amino acids: CASSLQQGGYGYTF. The full variable domain, completed using reference TRBV5-4 and TRBJ1-2, is ETGVTQSPTHLIKTRGQQVTLRCSSQSGHNTVSWYQQALGQGPQFIFQYYREEENGRGNFPPRFSGLQFPNYSSELNVNALELDDSALYLCASSLQQGGYGYTFGSGTRLTVV.

The V and J genes are TRBV6-6 and TRBJ2-5, with D possibly being TRBD1 (6 bases). The length of the CDR3 is 15 residues. Trimming removed 0 bases at V and 2 bases at J, with 10 bases between. CDR1 and CDR2 (germline): MNHNY, SVGAGI (reference sequence). The CDR3 region has the DNA TGTGCCAGCAGTTACTCGGGGGCGGATCAAGAGACCCAGTACTTC. This sequence encodes CASSYSGADQETQYF.

Ten or more counts support this clonotype. This chain uses TRBV28 with TRBJ1-1; D is undetermined. V was trimmed by 6 bases and J by 7 bases, leaving 15 bases between them. The germline CDR1 and CDR2 sequences are MDHEN and SYDVKM. CDR3 length: 13 residues. In nucleotides, the CDR3 is TGTGCCAGCAGCAGAACCGCCCCTAATGAAGCTTTCTTT. It is translated as CASSRTAPNEAFF.

The chain is built from TRBV6-1 and TRBJ1-2; D unresolved. CDR3 size: 15 residues. From germline, CDR1 is MNHNS and CDR2 SASEGT. Trimming removed 8 bases at V and 4 bases at J, with 20 bases between. The DNA of the CDR3 is TGTGCCAGCGTTCGTAGTAGGGATGGTGGCTATGGCTACACCTTC. This codes for CASVRSRDGGYGYTF.